These T cell receptor beta chains were read from a single sample in a study of blood T cell repertoires in COVID-19. Clones were sequenced by immunoSEQ multiplex PCR, and TCRdb holds only the in-frame ones, with some missing. The sample lists about 210,000 clones, just under 85% occurring once. The specimen was peripheral blood. All receptors come from a woman in her forties or fifties with active or convalescent COVID-19. Each CDR3 is given with its conserved first and last residue. A D gene is named only where the DNA matches it firmly. Only part of the rows carry a size: once, few, many, or a class if the clone is expanded.

cdr3_aa	cdr3_nt	clone_size	j_call	d_call	v_call
CASRDWSVLYGYTF	TGTGCCAGCAGGGATTGGAGTGTGCTATATGGCTACACCTTC	-	TRBJ1-2	-	TRBV6-5
CASSQDRGGRASPLHF	TGCGCCAGCAGCCAAGACAGGGGTGGCAGAGCTTCACCCCTCCACTTT	once	TRBJ1-6	-	TRBV4-1
CASSGLLQVFHYGYTF	TGTGCCAGCAGTGGACTTCTACAGGTTTTTCACTATGGCTACACCTTC	-	TRBJ1-2	-	TRBV6-1
CASSHAGLAGPNTQYF	TGCGCCAGCAGCCACGCGGGACTAGCGGGTCCAAATACGCAGTATTTT	-	TRBJ2-3	TRBD2	TRBV4-1
CASRDPGLEMKEQLF	TGTGCCAGCAGGGACCCGGGACTAGAAATGAAGGAGCAGCTCTTC	-	TRBJ2-1	TRBD2	TRBV2
CASRSGGTGDEQYF	TGTGCCAGCAGATCAGGCGGGACGGGGGACGAGCAGTACTTC	-	TRBJ2-7	-	TRBV6-5
CASSLWGEANYGYTF	TGTGCCAGCAGCCTCTGGGGGGAAGCTAACTATGGCTACACCTTC	few	TRBJ1-2	-	TRBV3-1/TRBV3-2
CASSFRRRQGAYGYTF	TGTGCCAGCAGCTTCCGCCGTCGACAGGGGGCGTACGGCTACACCTTC	-	TRBJ1-2	TRBD1	TRBV11-2
CASSTTGGWDYEQYF	TGTGCCAGCAGCACCACAGGGGGCTGGGACTACGAGCAGTACTTC	-	TRBJ2-7	TRBD1	TRBV11-2
CAAGGLAGGEQFF	TGTGCCGCCGGAGGGCTAGCGGGAGGTGAGCAGTTCTTC	-	TRBJ2-1	TRBD2	TRBV2
CASSEARVPSGYTF	TGTGCCAGCAGTGAAGCTCGGGTCCCGTCGGGCTACACCTTC	-	TRBJ1-2	-	TRBV2
CASSVQGAGKTNTEAFF	TGTGCCAGCAGCGTTCAGGGGGCAGGTAAGACGAACACTGAAGCTTTCTTT	few	TRBJ1-1	TRBD1	TRBV2
CATGTGSLNEKLFF	TGTGCCACCGGGACAGGGAGCCTTAATGAAAAACTGTTTTTT	-	TRBJ1-4	TRBD1	TRBV24-1
CASSPPREYGYTF	TGTGCCAGCTCACCACCGCGGGAGTATGGCTACACCTTC	-	TRBJ1-2	-	TRBV18
CASSLSASGVGDTQYF	TGTGCCAGCAGTTTATCGGCTAGCGGGGTGGGAGATACGCAGTATTTT	-	TRBJ2-3	TRBD2	TRBV27
CASSDPKIGTVNTEAFF	TGTGCCAGCAGTGACCCAAAGATCGGGACAGTTAACACTGAAGCTTTCTTT	-	TRBJ1-1	TRBD1	TRBV6-1
CASSRDGGGNQPQHF	TGTGCCAGCAGTCGCGATGGGGGGGGCAATCAGCCCCAGCATTTT	-	TRBJ1-5	-	TRBV6-5
CATETGASNYGYTF	TGTGCCACCGAGACAGGGGCCTCTAACTATGGCTACACCTTC	-	TRBJ1-2	TRBD1	TRBV28
CASSLTFQYNEQFF	TGTGCCAGCAGCTTAACATTTCAGTACAATGAGCAGTTCTTC	-	TRBJ2-1	-	TRBV7-3
CASSPGGQDYGYTF	TGTGCCAGCAGCCCCGGGGGGCAGGACTATGGCTACACCTTC	-	TRBJ1-2	-	TRBV5-4
CASGAGVRGELFF	TGTGCTAGTGGTGCAGGCGTCAGGGGGGAGCTGTTTTTT	few	TRBJ2-2	-	TRBV12-5
CASSVDHSGTEAFF	TGTGCCAGCAGCGTAGACCACTCGGGCACTGAAGCTTTCTTT	-	TRBJ1-1	-	TRBV9
CASSVRAGGAEKLFF	TGTGCCAGCAGCGTACGGGCAGGGGGAGCTGAAAAACTGTTTTTT	-	TRBJ1-4	TRBD1	TRBV9
CASSRVREDKKQYF	TGCGCCAGCAGCCGAGTCAGGGAGGATAAGAAGCAGTACTTC	-	TRBJ2-7	-	TRBV5-1
CSGGGGEQFF	TGCAGCGGAGGGGGTGGTGAGCAGTTCTTC	-	TRBJ2-1	-	TRBV29-1
CSAAGYIEAFF	TGCAGCGCCGCGGGATATATTGAAGCTTTCTTT	few	TRBJ1-1	-	TRBV29-1
CASSLVGPQETQYF	TGTGCCAGCAGCTTGGTCGGTCCTCAAGAGACCCAGTACTTC	once	TRBJ2-5	-	TRBV5-6
CASSHRDRVDNEQFF	TGCGCCAGCAGTCATCGGGACAGGGTCGACAATGAGCAGTTCTTC	-	TRBJ2-1	TRBD1	TRBV10-2
CASSFSYSASYNEQFF	TGTGCCAGCAGCTTCTCTTACTCCGCCTCCTACAATGAGCAGTTCTTC	-	TRBJ2-1	-	TRBV5-4
CASSVGDSFSYEQYF	TGTGCCAGCAGCGTAGGGGACAGCTTCTCCTACGAGCAGTACTTC	-	TRBJ2-7	TRBD1	TRBV9
CASRTQQGNYGYTF	TGTGCCAGTAGGACCCAGCAGGGAAACTATGGCTACACCTTC	once	TRBJ1-2	-	TRBV19
CASSSRLIGYTF	TGTGCCAGTAGTTCCCGCCTAATAGGCTACACCTTC	-	TRBJ1-2	-	TRBV19
CASSSGLRTDTQYF	TGTGCCAGCAGCTCAGGGCTTCGGACAGATACGCAGTATTTT	-	TRBJ2-3	-	TRBV11-2
CASSLEGGGLQPQHF	TGCGCCAGCAGCTTGGAAGGCGGGGGCCTTCAGCCCCAGCATTTT	-	TRBJ1-5	-	TRBV5-1
CASCKGGSGNTIYF	TGCGCCAGCTGCAAAGGGGGATCTGGAAACACCATATATTTT	-	TRBJ1-3	-	TRBV5-1
CATSRGGNSNQPQHF	TGTGCCACCAGCAGAGGAGGGAATTCCAATCAGCCCCAGCATTTT	-	TRBJ1-5	-	TRBV15
CASSPDRRPTYGYTF	TGTGCCAGCAGTCCCGACCGGAGACCTACCTATGGCTACACCTTC	once	TRBJ1-2	-	TRBV28
CASSSRRRGSNEQFF	TGTGCCAGCAGCTCGAGACGGCGGGGGAGCAATGAGCAGTTCTTC	-	TRBJ2-1	TRBD2	TRBV7-2
CASSSVSGETQYF	TGCGCCAGCAGCTCCGTCTCGGGTGAGACCCAGTACTTC	few	TRBJ2-5	-	TRBV5-1
CAIRYRGGRNYGYTF	TGTGCCATCAGGTATAGGGGAGGCCGAAACTATGGCTACACCTTC	-	TRBJ1-2	-	TRBV10-3
CASSFGGSSYNEQFF	TGTGCCAGCAGCTTCGGCGGCAGCTCCTACAATGAGCAGTTCTTC	-	TRBJ2-1	-	TRBV5-4
CASSPGGGNQPQHF	TGTGCCAGCTCACCCGGGGGAGGCAATCAGCCCCAGCATTTT	-	TRBJ1-5	-	TRBV18
CASSQVKRGTDTQYF	TGTGCCAGCAGCCAAGTCAAGAGAGGCACAGATACGCAGTATTTT	-	TRBJ2-3	-	TRBV3-1/TRBV3-2
CASSSAGVKSEQFF	TGTGCCAGCAGTTCAGCGGGAGTAAAGAGTGAGCAGTTCTTC	-	TRBJ2-1	TRBD2	TRBV6-5
CASRRQGGGYGYTF	TGTGCCAGCAGACGTCAGGGAGGAGGTTATGGCTACACCTTC	-	TRBJ1-2	-	TRBV6-5
CASSFLSNTGELFF	TGTGCCAGCAGCTTTCTGTCGAACACCGGGGAGCTGTTTTTT	-	TRBJ2-2	-	TRBV7-9
CASTTKGQGSYTF	TGTGCCAGCACCACCAAGGGACAGGGCTCCTACACCTTC	once	TRBJ1-2	TRBD1	TRBV6-5
CASSLADGADTQYF	TGTGCCAGCAGCTTGGCCGACGGGGCAGATACGCAGTATTTT	-	TRBJ2-3	-	TRBV5-4
CASSLSSSYNEQFF	TGTGCCAGCAGCTTATCGAGCTCCTACAATGAGCAGTTCTTC	-	TRBJ2-1	-	TRBV11-2
CASSPTGGGETQYF	TGTGCCAGCAGCCCAACGGGGGGCGGAGAGACCCAGTACTTC	-	TRBJ2-5	-	TRBV3-1/TRBV3-2
CASSFLAGVSDEQFF	TGCGCCAGCAGCTTCCTAGCGGGAGTTAGCGATGAGCAGTTCTTC	-	TRBJ2-1	TRBD2	TRBV5-1
CASSSPGGKYQETQYF	TGTGCCAGCAGCTCCCCCGGGGGAAAGTACCAAGAGACCCAGTACTTC	-	TRBJ2-5	-	TRBV9
CASSIRGETWQPQHF	TGTGCCAGTAGTATCCGGGGAGAGACATGGCAGCCCCAGCATTTT	-	TRBJ1-5	-	TRBV19
CASSADRDFMYTQYF	TGTGCCAGCAGTGCGGACAGGGACTTCATGTATACGCAGTATTTT	-	TRBJ2-3	TRBD1	TRBV9
CATSDSDRGGHTEAFF	TGTGCCACCAGTGATAGCGACAGGGGAGGGCACACTGAAGCTTTCTTT	-	TRBJ1-1	TRBD1	TRBV24-1
CASRRGQAGELFF	TGCGCCAGCAGGAGGGGGCAAGCCGGGGAGCTGTTTTTT	-	TRBJ2-2	TRBD1	TRBV5-1
CASSLDRNYGYTF	TGTGCCAGCAGCTTAGACAGAAACTATGGCTACACCTTC	few	TRBJ1-2	-	TRBV11-2
CASSSPPQGLANYGYTF	TGTGCCAGCAGCTCTCCGCCACAGGGGCTAGCTAACTATGGCTACACCTTC	-	TRBJ1-2	TRBD1	TRBV7-9